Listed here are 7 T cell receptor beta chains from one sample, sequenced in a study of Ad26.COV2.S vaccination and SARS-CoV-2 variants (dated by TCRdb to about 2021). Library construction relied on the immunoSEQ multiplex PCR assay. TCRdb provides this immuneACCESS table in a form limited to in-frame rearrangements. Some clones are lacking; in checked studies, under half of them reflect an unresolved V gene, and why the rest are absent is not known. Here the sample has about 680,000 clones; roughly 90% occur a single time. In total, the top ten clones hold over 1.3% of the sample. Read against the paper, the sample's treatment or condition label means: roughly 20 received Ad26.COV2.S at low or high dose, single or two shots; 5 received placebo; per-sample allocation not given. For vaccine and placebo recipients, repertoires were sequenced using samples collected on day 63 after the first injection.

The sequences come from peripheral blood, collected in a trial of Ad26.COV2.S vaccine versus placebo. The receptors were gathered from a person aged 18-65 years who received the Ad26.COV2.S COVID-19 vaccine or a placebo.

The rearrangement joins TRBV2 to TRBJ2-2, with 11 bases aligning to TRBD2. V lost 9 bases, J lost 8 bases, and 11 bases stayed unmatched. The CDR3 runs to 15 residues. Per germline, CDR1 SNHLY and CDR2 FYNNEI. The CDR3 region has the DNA TGTGCCAGTGGGGCCACTAGCGGGAGTCTGGGGGAGCTGTTTTTT. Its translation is CASGATSGSLGELFF.

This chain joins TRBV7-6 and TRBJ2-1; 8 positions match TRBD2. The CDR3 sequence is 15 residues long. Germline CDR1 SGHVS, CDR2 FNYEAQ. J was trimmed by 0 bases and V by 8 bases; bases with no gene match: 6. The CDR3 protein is CASGLLAASYNEQFF. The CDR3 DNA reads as TGTGCCAGCGGCCTACTAGCGGCCTCCTACAATGAGCAGTTCTTC. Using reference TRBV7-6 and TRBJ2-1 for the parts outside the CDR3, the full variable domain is GAGVSQSPRYKVTKRGQDVALRCDPISGHVSLYWYRQALGQGPEFLTYFNYEAQQDKSGLPNDRFSAERPEGSISTLTIQRTEQRDSAMYRCASGLLAASYNEQFFGPGTRLTVL.

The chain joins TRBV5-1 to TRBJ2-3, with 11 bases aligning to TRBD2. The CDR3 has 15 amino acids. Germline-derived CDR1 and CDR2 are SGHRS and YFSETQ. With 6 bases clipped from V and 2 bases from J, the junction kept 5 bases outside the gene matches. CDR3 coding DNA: TGCGCCAGCAAACGACTAGCGGGGACCACAGATACGCAGTATTTT. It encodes CASKRLAGTTDTQYF. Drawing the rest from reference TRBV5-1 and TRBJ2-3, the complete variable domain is KAGVTQTPRYLIKTRGQQVTLSCSPISGHRSVSWYQQTPGQGLQFLFEYFSETQRNKGNFPGRFSGRQFSNSRSEMNVSTLELGDSALYLCASKRLAGTTDTQYFGPGTRLTVL.

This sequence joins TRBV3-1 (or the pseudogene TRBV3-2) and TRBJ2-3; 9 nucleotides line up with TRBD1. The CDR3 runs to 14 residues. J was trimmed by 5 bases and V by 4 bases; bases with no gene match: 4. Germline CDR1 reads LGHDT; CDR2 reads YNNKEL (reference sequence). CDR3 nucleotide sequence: TGTGCCAGCAGCCCGGGACAGGGTTTAGATACGCAGTATTTT. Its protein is CASSPGQGLDTQYF.

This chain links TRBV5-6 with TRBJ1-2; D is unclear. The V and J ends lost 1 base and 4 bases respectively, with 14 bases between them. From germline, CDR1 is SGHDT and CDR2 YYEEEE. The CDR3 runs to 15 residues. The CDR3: CASSLSQAWGYGYTF. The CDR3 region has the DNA TGTGCCAGCAGCTTGAGCCAGGCCTGGGGCTATGGCTACACCTTC.

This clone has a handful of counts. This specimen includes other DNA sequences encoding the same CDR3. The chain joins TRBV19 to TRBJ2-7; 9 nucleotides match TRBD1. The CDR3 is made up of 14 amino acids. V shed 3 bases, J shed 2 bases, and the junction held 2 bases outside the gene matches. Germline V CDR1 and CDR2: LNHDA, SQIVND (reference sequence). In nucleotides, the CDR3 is TGTGCCAGTAGTATCCGGACAGGGGCCTACGAGCAGTACTTC. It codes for CASSIRTGAYEQYF.

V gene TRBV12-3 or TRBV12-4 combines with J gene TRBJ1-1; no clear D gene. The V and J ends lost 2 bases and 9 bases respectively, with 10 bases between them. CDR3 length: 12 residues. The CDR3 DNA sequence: TGTGCCAGCAGTTTAATGGCACAGAAAGCTTTCTTT. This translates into CASSLMAQKAFF.